This is a list of T cell receptor beta chains from one sample in a study of CD8+ T cells in alopecia areata. This table comes from immunoSEQ multiplex PCR, and its TCRdb copy is limited to in-frame clones, with some not included. This sample has about 110,000 clones, with roughly 84% found just once. The specimen comprised CD8+ T cells sorted from blood, sampled at week 24, from a patient treated with tofacitinib. These receptors all stem from a human donor with alopecia areata. Both conserved end residues are part of each CDR3. D genes are given only for firm matches. The size field is filled for only some rows; it gives once, few, many or a size class.

j_call | cdr3_length | d_call | v_call | clone_size | cdr3_nt | cdr3_aa
TRBJ2-3 | 14 | - | TRBV7-3 | - | TGTGCCAGCAGCCCCTGGACCTTCGAGGGTACGCAGTATTTT | CASSPWTFEGTQYF
TRBJ2-7 | 12 | - | TRBV11-2 | - | TGTGCCAGCAGCTTGAGCTCCTACGAGCAGTACTTC | CASSLSSYEQYF
TRBJ1-3 | 16 | - | TRBV5-1 | - | TGCGCCAGCAGCTCCAACCCGGGACCCCCGGGAAACACCATATATTTT | CASSSNPGPPGNTIYF
TRBJ2-7 | 15 | - | TRBV7-6 | - | TGTGCCAGCAGCTTGGTCAGGGAAGGATCCTACGAGCAGTACTTC | CASSLVREGSYEQYF
TRBJ2-7 | 12 | - | TRBV7-9 | - | TGTGCCAGCAGCTTAGGTCCCGGGGGACTGTACTTC | CASSLGPGGLYF
TRBJ1-1 | 12 | TRBD1 | TRBV6-6 | - | TGTGCCAGCCTCGACAGGGGCTCTGAAGCTTTCTTT | CASLDRGSEAFF
TRBJ2-7 | 15 | - | TRBV7-9 | - | TGTGCCAGCAGCCCGGACACAGACCCCTCCTACGAGCAGTACTTC | CASSPDTDPSYEQYF
TRBJ2-7 | 14 | TRBD1 | TRBV4-3 | - | TGCGCCAGCAGCCAAGGGACAGGGACCTACGAGCAGTACTTC | CASSQGTGTYEQYF
TRBJ2-2 | 14 | - | TRBV7-2 | - | TGTGCCAGCAGCTCCGACAGACACACCGGGGAGCTGTTTTTT | CASSSDRHTGELFF
TRBJ1-1 | 15 | - | TRBV18 | - | TGTGCCAGCTCACAGGCGGCAGGGGACGGTTCTGCAGCTTTCTTT | CASSQAAGDGSAAFF
TRBJ1-1 | 14 | - | TRBV10-3 | - | TGTGCCATCAGTGACCCAGGAGTGGGGACTGAAGCTTTCTTT | CAISDPGVGTEAFF
TRBJ2-7 | 14 | TRBD1 | TRBV10-3 | - | TGTGCCACCGGAGGCGGGACAGGGGGTTACGAGCAGTACTTC | CATGGGTGGYEQYF
TRBJ2-7 | 13 | - | TRBV25-1 | - | TGTGCCAGCAGTGAATATAGAGGACACGAGCAGTACTTC | CASSEYRGHEQYF
TRBJ2-6 | 15 | - | TRBV5-1 | - | TGCGCCAGCAGCTGGGACGTCTCTGGGGCCAACGTCCTGACTTTC | CASSWDVSGANVLTF
TRBJ2-3 | 14 | - | TRBV14 | - | TGTGCCAGCAGCCAAGATCATGGTCGAGATACGCAGTATTTT | CASSQDHGRDTQYF
TRBJ2-7 | 12 | - | TRBV29-1 | - | TGCAGCGTCACGGACACCGGGGGCGAGCAGTACTTC | CSVTDTGGEQYF
TRBJ2-7 | 14 | - | TRBV7-9 | once | TGTGCCAGCAGCCCCGCCGGGGGTTTGCTGGAGCAGTACTTC | CASSPAGGLLEQYF
TRBJ2-5 | 14 | - | TRBV6-5 | - | TGTGCCAGCAGTCCCGGACCCTCCCAAGAGACCCAGTACTTC | CASSPGPSQETQYF
TRBJ2-3 | 16 | - | TRBV4-3 | once | TGCGCCAGCAGCCAAGCTGCGGGTGCCACAAAGGCTACGCAGTATTTT | CASSQAAGATKATQYF
TRBJ2-5 | 15 | TRBD1 | TRBV4-3 | - | TGCGCCAGCAGCCAAGGGACAGGGGTGAGAGAGACCCAGTACTTC | CASSQGTGVRETQYF
TRBJ2-1 | 15 | TRBD1 | TRBV7-9 | - | TGTGCCAGCAGCCAGGACAGGGGAAACCACAATGAGCAGTTCTTC | CASSQDRGNHNEQFF
TRBJ2-1 | 16 | - | TRBV5-1 | - | TGCGCCAGCAGCCTGATAAGTGGGGGCTCCTACAATGAGCAGTTCTTC | CASSLISGGSYNEQFF
TRBJ2-7 | 14 | - | TRBV29-1 | - | TGCAGCGTTGACTCCCGGGACTCCGGCTACGAGCAGTACTTC | CSVDSRDSGYEQYF
TRBJ2-1 | 14 | - | TRBV10-3 | - | TGTGCCATCAGTGATTTTGCAGTTGACAATGAGCAGTTCTTC | CAISDFAVDNEQFF
TRBJ2-5 | 13 | - | TRBV11-3 | once | TGTGCCAGCAGCTTACTGTTCCAAGAGACCCAGTACTTC | CASSLLFQETQYF
TRBJ1-5 | 16 | TRBD1 | TRBV27 | - | TGTGCCAGCAGCCTAATCGGACAGGGGGCTGATCAGCCCCAGCATTTT | CASSLIGQGADQPQHF
TRBJ1-1 | 14 | - | TRBV6-5 | few | TGTGCCAGCAGTTACTCCCCGGCGAACACTGAAGCTTTCTTT | CASSYSPANTEAFF
TRBJ2-7 | 15 | TRBD2 | TRBV4-1 | - | TGCGCCAGCAGCCAAGGAGCGGGGACGGGTGGCGAGCAGTACTTC | CASSQGAGTGGEQYF
TRBJ2-7 | 14 | - | TRBV5-6 | once | TGTGCCAGCAGTTTGATAGGGGGGCCCTACGAGCAGTACTTC | CASSLIGGPYEQYF
TRBJ2-7 | 15 | TRBD1 | TRBV11-3 | - | TGTGCCAGCAGGGATGACACGAGGGGGCCGTACGAGCAGTACTTC | CASRDDTRGPYEQYF
TRBJ2-1 | 12 | - | TRBV13 | - | TGTGCCAGCAGCCCGGACTCAAATGAGCAGTTCTTC | CASSPDSNEQFF
TRBJ2-2 | 17 | TRBD2 | TRBV7-9 | - | TGTGCCAGCAGCCTGACTAGCGGGGGGGCACGCACCGGGGAGCTGTTTTTT | CASSLTSGGARTGELFF
TRBJ2-1 | 16 | TRBD1 | TRBV27 | - | TGTGCCAGCAGTTCCCTACAGGGGTTTCCCTACAATGAGCAGTTCTTC | CASSSLQGFPYNEQFF
TRBJ1-2 | 14 | - | TRBV6-6 | - | TGTGCCAGCAGCCCGGGGAGCCTCGCTTTCGGCTACACCTTC | CASSPGSLAFGYTF
TRBJ2-3 | 13 | - | TRBV27 | - | TGTGCCAGCAGTTCCCCCAATGGGGATACGCAGTATTTT | CASSSPNGDTQYF
TRBJ2-3 | 15 | TRBD1 | TRBV7-9 | - | TGTGCCAGCAGCCCGCGGACAGGACGAATATATACGCAGTATTTT | CASSPRTGRIYTQYF
TRBJ2-2 | 15 | TRBD1 | TRBV9 | - | TGTGCCAGCAGCCATCCGGACAGGGCGGGCGGGGAGCTGTTTTTT | CASSHPDRAGGELFF
TRBJ2-5 | 17 | - | TRBV27 | - | TGTGCCAGCAGCGCGACTCTAGCGTACGCCCAAAAAGGGACCCAGTACTTC | CASSATLAYAQKGTQYF
TRBJ2-2 | 17 | - | TRBV15 | - | TGTGCCACCAGCAGAGCTTTAGAGGGACCGAACACCGGGGAGCTGTTTTTT | CATSRALEGPNTGELFF
TRBJ1-1 | 11 | - | TRBV5-1 | - | TGCGCCAGCAGCCCAGGGACTGAAGCTTTCTTT | CASSPGTEAFF
TRBJ2-7 | 14 | TRBD1 | TRBV14 | - | TGTGCCAGCAGCCAGCGGACAGGTGGATACGAGCAGTACTTC | CASSQRTGGYEQYF
TRBJ2-1 | 14 | - | TRBV19 | - | TGTGCCAGTAGTATGGGGACGGATCAGAATGAGCAGTTCTTC | CASSMGTDQNEQFF
TRBJ2-3 | 17 | - | TRBV5-1 | - | TGCGCCAGCAGCTTGGAGAGCACAGGGATATTTGCAGATACGCAGTATTTT | CASSLESTGIFADTQYF
TRBJ1-1 | 13 | - | TRBV7-2 | few | TGTGCCAGCAGCCCCCCGCCAGCCGCTGAAGCTTTCTTT | CASSPPPAAEAFF
TRBJ2-7 | 12 | - | TRBV10-3 | - | TGTGCCACCCGCCCAGGGTCCCACGAGCAGTACTTC | CATRPGSHEQYF
TRBJ1-1 | 14 | - | TRBV6-6 | once | TGTGCCAGCAGTTTTGGACAGTTGAACACTGAAGCTTTCTTT | CASSFGQLNTEAFF
TRBJ2-1 | 15 | - | TRBV7-9 | - | TGTGCCAGCAGCTCCGCAGGGAGGCAGGCCAATGAGCAGTTCTTC | CASSSAGRQANEQFF
TRBJ2-1 | 15 | - | TRBV7-9 | few | TGTGCCAGCAGCTCACGACAGGATCCCTACAATGAGCAGTTCTTC | CASSSRQDPYNEQFF
TRBJ2-7 | 14 | TRBD1 | TRBV6-5 | once | TGTGCCAGCGGCCTGGGGGACAGACACTACGAGCAGTACTTC | CASGLGDRHYEQYF
TRBJ1-2 | 15 | - | TRBV7-2 | - | TGTGCCAGCAGCTTAGCGGTCGCACAGCTCTATGGCTACACCTTC | CASSLAVAQLYGYTF
TRBJ2-5 | 13 | - | TRBV7-9 | - | TGTGCCAGCAGCGCGCCCCCCACCCAGACCCAGTACTTC | CASSAPPTQTQYF